The 3 T cell receptor beta chains below were found in one sample sequenced in a study of identical twins. TCRdb redid the calling of the 5' RACE reads with MiXCR, one entry per CDR3 protein. Here the sample spans nearly 900,000 distinct CDR3 sequences, approximately 13% being singletons. The data also belong to a second study, concerning yellow fever vaccine responses in identical twins.

The sample comprised PBMCs. These receptors originate from a woman between 18 and 30 years old in good health.

Only a few counts were recorded for this clonotype. V usage is TRBV5-5 and J usage is TRBJ2-7; D remains unclear. CDR1 SGHKS and CDR2 YYEKEE come from the germline V gene (reference sequence). This CDR3 contains 13 residues. Trimming left V 4 bases short and J 7 bases short, with 15 bases between. DNA of the CDR3: TGTGCCAGCAGCAGGGTACTATTAGGGGAGCAGTACGTC. Amino acid sequence: CASSRVLLGEQYV.

This clonotype was detected a few times. The chain combines TRBV6-2 or TRBV6-3 with TRBJ2-2, with 14 bases lining up with TRBD2. Trimming at V came to 6 bases and at J to 5 bases, leaving 14 bases not matched to a gene. The CDR3 sequence is 19 residues long. Germline V gene lookup returns CDR1 MNHEY and CDR2 SVGEGT. CDR3 residues: CASSLLPGLAGAVTGELFF. The CDR3 bases are TGTGCCAGCAGCCTCCTCCCGGGACTAGCGGGAGCGGTAACCGGGGAGCTGTTTTTT.

There are a few counts of this clonotype. The DNA of the CDR3 is TGTGCCAGCAGTTTATTATCCCAGGCCGGGGAGCTGTTTTTT. It yields the protein CASSLLSQAGELFF. This chain uses TRBV28 with TRBJ2-2; D ambiguous. Germline V gives CDR1 MDHEN, CDR2 SYDVKM. V lost 1 base and J lost 6, with 9 bases in between. The CDR3 consists of 14 residues. Full variable domain (missing parts from reference TRBV28 and TRBJ2-2): DVKVTQSSRYLVKRTGEKVFLECVQDMDHENMFWYRQDPGLGLRLIYFSYDVKMKEKGDIPEGYSVSREKKERFSLILESASTNQTSMYLCASSLLSQAGELFFGEGSRLTVL.